This T cell receptor (beta chain) is from a study of T cell responses to AZD1222 COVID-19 vaccine. Whole-study results and caveats: The donors showed a predominance of white British ancestry and of females, with possible underestimation of clonal diversity. Reportedly, close to half of spike-specific TCRs are directed against unmutated variant regions.

Here immunoSEQ multiplex PCR was the method, and the copy in TCRdb shows in-frame clones only, minus some. The sample yields some 140,000 clones, roughly 87% seen once. This CDR3 contains 16 residues. V shed 1 base, J shed 5 bases, and the junction held 8 bases outside the gene matches. The germline V gene encodes CDR1 MNHNY and CDR2 SVGAGI (reference sequence). Doses given second, at about 4 or about 12 weeks, were pooled. As concerns this clone: Its antigen is unknown.

This sequence was found in an adult who received the AZD1222 COVID-19 vaccine. The sample was peripheral blood, taken 28 days after the second AZD1222 dose. V and J are TRBV6-6 and TRBJ1-1; the match to TRBD1 covers 9 bases. CDR3 in amino acids: CASSYLNYRGHTEAFF. The CDR3 region has the DNA TGTGCCAGCAGTTACTTAAACTACAGGGGGCATACTGAAGCTTTCTTT.